Reported below is one T cell receptor (beta chain). Its matching antigen is unknown. These data are taken from a study of tumor-infiltrating lymphocytes in primary liver carcinoma. The germline gives CDR1 SGHAT, CDR2 FQNNGV. Trimming removed 5 bases at V and 9 bases at J, with 23 bases between. The length of the CDR3 is 16 residues. Priming with a constant-region primer yielded TCR beta cDNA from about 480 ng total RNA. Three nested multiplex PCR rounds, a slightly modified ARM-PCR method, built the TCR beta libraries. TRBV1-TRBV30 forward primers paired with a C-beta reverse primer were used in the first two PCR rounds, which ran roughly 10 cycles each. One entry per CDR3 protein, called by TCRdb with MiXCR from the multiplex PCR reads. The profile shows tens of thousands of distinct CDR3 sequences, over 65% of them singletons. It was from around 18-30 mg of unsorted bulk tissue that RNA and DNA were co-extracted. Patients showed chronic HBV infection and an absence of prior treatment.

Study-wide results and limits: Researchers report that only about 7-25% of top clones turned up in all five tumor regions.

The chain is built from TRBV11-2 and TRBJ2-1; D remains ambiguous. This receptor was identified in a man between 35 and 55 years old with primary liver carcinoma and hepatitis B virus infection. Specimen: liver tumor tissue from sampling region 2. Described subset: tumor region T2, inferior pole. CDR3 protein: CASSLDIRLAMGEQFF. CDR3 bases: TGTGCCAGCAGCCTGGATATCAGATTAGCCATGGGTGAGCAGTTCTTC.